This T cell receptor (beta chain) comes out of a study of early T cells in non-severe SARS-CoV-2 infection. Background on the study: Bulk RNA isolated from unsorted whole blood underwent sequencing; chains were not paired.

The CDR3 totals 14 residues. The V gene lost 6 bases and the J gene lost 2 bases, with 12 bases spanning the gap. Germline loops: CDR1 SNHLY, CDR2 FYNNEI. Attached unique molecular identifiers marked individual cDNA molecules. TCRdb reprocessed the 5' RACE reads with MiXCR, giving one entry per CDR3 protein. The sample contains about 71,000 distinct CDR3 sequences, roughly 15% of which appear only once. Points on this clonotype: Antigen unknown.

Overall study results and limits: There was a bias toward anti-spike CD8 responses in VDJdb matching, which missed private and CD4 specificities.

The gene calls are TRBV2 and TRBJ2-3; tentative D call: TRBD2 (5 bases). Material: whole blood. This TCR was sampled from an adult who was a healthcare worker with PCR-confirmed SARS-CoV-2 infection or an uninfected control (not recorded which). CDR3 nucleotides: TGTGCCAGCAGACCCGGACTGTTCACAGATACGCAGTATTTT. Its translation is CASRPGLFTDTQYF.